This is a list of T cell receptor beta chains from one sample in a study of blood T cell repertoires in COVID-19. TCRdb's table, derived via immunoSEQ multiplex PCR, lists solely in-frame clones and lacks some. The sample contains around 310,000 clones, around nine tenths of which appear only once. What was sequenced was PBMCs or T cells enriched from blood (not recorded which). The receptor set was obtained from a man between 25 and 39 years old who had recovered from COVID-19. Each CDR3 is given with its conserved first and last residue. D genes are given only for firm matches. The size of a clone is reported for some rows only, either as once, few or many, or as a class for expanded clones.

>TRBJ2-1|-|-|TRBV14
CASSQVRSGSYNEQFF
TGTGCCAGCAGCCAAGTCAGATCAGGGTCCTACAATGAGCAGTTCTTC
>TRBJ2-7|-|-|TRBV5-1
CASSVTALQADEQYF
TGCGCCAGCAGCGTCACAGCGTTACAGGCCGACGAGCAGTACTTC
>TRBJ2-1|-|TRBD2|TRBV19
CASSPGGSYNEQFF
TGTGCCAGTAGTCCCGGGGGGTCCTACAATGAGCAGTTCTTC
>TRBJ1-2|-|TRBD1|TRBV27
CASSSGDRGYYGYTF
TGTGCCAGCAGTTCCGGGGACAGGGGCTACTATGGCTACACCTTC
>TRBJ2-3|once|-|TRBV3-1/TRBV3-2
CASSPRTASLSSATQYF
TGTGCCAGCAGCCCTCGGACTGCTTCCCTATCAAGCGCGACGCAGTATTTT
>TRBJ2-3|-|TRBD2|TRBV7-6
CASRKLPGLAGGGSTDTQYF
TGTGCCAGCAGAAAATTGCCGGGACTAGCGGGGGGTGGAAGCACAGATACGCAGTATTTT
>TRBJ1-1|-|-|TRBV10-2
CASSDTYWTTKNTEAFF
TGCGCCAGCAGTGATACCTACTGGACAACAAAGAACACTGAAGCTTTCTTT
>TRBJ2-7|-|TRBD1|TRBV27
CASRNPGQSFWEQYF
TGTGCCAGCAGGAATCCGGGACAGTCGTTTTGGGAGCAGTACTTC
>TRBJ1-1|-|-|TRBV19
CASSIRTWDYRAEAFF
TGTGCCAGTAGTATCCGTACGTGGGACTACCGGGCTGAAGCTTTCTTT
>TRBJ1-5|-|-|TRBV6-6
CASSYGQEGHQPQHF
TGTGCCAGCAGTTACGGGCAGGAGGGTCATCAGCCCCAGCATTTT
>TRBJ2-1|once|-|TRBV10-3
CAISESIYNEQFF
TGTGCCATCAGTGAGTCTATCTACAATGAGCAGTTCTTC
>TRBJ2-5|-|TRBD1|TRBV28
CASSFQQGARETQYF
TGTGCCAGCAGTTTCCAACAGGGGGCGCGGGAGACCCAGTACTTC
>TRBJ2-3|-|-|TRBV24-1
CATSDFPQIDTQYF
TGTGCCACCAGTGATTTTCCGCAGATAGATACGCAGTATTTT
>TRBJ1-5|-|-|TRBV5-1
CASSLAQGPNQPQHF
TGCGCCAGCAGCTTGGCGCAGGGGCCAAATCAGCCCCAGCATTTT
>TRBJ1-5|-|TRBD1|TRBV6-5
CASNPTGGNQPQHF
TGTGCCAGCAATCCGACAGGGGGCAATCAGCCCCAGCATTTT
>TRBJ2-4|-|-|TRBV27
CASRAALINIQYF
TGTGCCAGCCGCGCCGCCCTCATAAACATTCAGTACTTC
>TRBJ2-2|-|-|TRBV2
CASRPTDFGAGELFF
TGTGCCAGTCGACCGACGGACTTTGGGGCCGGGGAGCTGTTTTTT
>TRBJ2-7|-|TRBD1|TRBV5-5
CASSLEGQGSYEQYF
TGTGCCAGCAGCTTGGAGGGACAGGGCTCCTACGAGCAGTACTTC
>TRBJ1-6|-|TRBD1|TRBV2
CASRGTANSPLHF
TGTGCCAGCCGGGGGACAGCCAATTCACCCCTCCACTTT
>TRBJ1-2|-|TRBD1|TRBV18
CASSPGTGNYGYTF
TGTGCCAGCTCACCGGGGACAGGGAACTATGGCTACACCTTC
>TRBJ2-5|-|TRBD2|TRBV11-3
CASSLGGTRQETQYF
TGTGCCAGCAGCTTAGGTGGGACTAGGCAAGAGACCCAGTACTTC
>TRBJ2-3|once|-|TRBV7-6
CASSLRQGKSTDTQYF
TGTGCCAGCAGCTTGAGGCAGGGGAAGTCGACAGATACGCAGTATTTT